The 17 T cell receptor beta chains listed next were all sequenced from one sample in a study of blood T cell repertoires in COVID-19. Assay: immunoSEQ multiplex PCR; the TCRdb copy retains only in-frame clones and omits some. The profile shows 75,000 to 100,000 clones, approximately 81% of them singletons. Material for sequencing was peripheral blood. The source of these receptors is a man aged 60 to 75 with acute or convalescent COVID-19.

This clone was seen just once. This chain connects TRBV3-1 (or the pseudogene TRBV3-2) to TRBJ2-7, with 11 bases that match TRBD2. Germline V lookup: CDR1 LGHDT, CDR2 YNNKEL (reference sequence). V lost 0 bases to trimming and J lost 2 bases; unmatched junction nucleotides: 18. The CDR3 extends over 21 amino acids. The CDR3 reads CASSQDFRASSGRPDPYEQYF. In nucleotides, the CDR3 is TGTGCCAGCAGCCAAGATTTTCGGGCTTCTAGCGGGAGGCCCGACCCCTACGAGCAGTACTTC.

The chain combines TRBV3-1 (or the pseudogene TRBV3-2) with TRBJ1-2; D call uncertain. CDR1 LGHDT and CDR2 YNNKEL come from the germline V gene (reference sequence). Between the trimmed V and J ends, which lost 0 bases and 0 bases, there was a span of 5 bases. The CDR3 sequence is 14 residues long. The DNA of the CDR3 is TGTGCCAGCAGCCAAGAGGTAGCTAACTATGGCTACACCTTC. It is translated as CASSQEVANYGYTF.

V gene TRBV10-3 combines with J gene TRBJ1-1; 9 nucleotides line up with TRBD1. CDR3 length: 14 residues. J gave up 3 bases and V 7 bases, and 6 bases lay outside the gene matches. The germline gives CDR1 ENHRY, CDR2 SYGVKD. Written as DNA, the CDR3 is TGTGCCATCAAATGGACAGGGGAGGACACTGAAGCTTTCTTT. As protein: CAIKWTGEDTEAFF.

The chain combines TRBV5-5 with TRBJ1-2; 7 bases map to TRBD1. The CDR3 length is 16 residues. Germline values: CDR1 SGHKS, CDR2 YYEKEE (reference sequence). V trimming: 0 bases; J trimming: 2 bases; junction bases outside the gene matches: 7. CDR3 bases: TGTGCCAGCAGCTTGGCGGGACAGAGGATGAACTATGGCTACACCTTC. This gives the protein CASSLAGQRMNYGYTF.

CDR3 bases: TGTGCCAGCAGTGAATGGACTACCGGGGAGCTGTTTTTT. Its translation: CASSEWTTGELFF. V gene TRBV25-1 combines with J gene TRBJ2-2; D may be TRBD2 (5 bases). CDR3 length: 13 amino acids. Trimming removed 1 base from V and 5 bases from J, with 5 bases in between. Germline CDR1 reads MGHDK; CDR2 reads SYGVNS.

The chain uses TRBV28 and TRBJ2-7; D gene ambiguous. Trimming took off 5 bases at V and 0 bases at J, with 8 bases between the two ends. CDR1 is MDHEN and CDR2 is SYDVKM in the germline V gene. The CDR3 runs 13 residues. CDR3 DNA: TGTGCCAGCAGTCAGGTTAGCTCCTACGAGCAGTACTTC. It is translated as CASSQVSSYEQYF.

The chain recombines TRBV6-5 with TRBJ2-7; 9 nucleotides align to TRBD1. CDR1 is MNHEY, CDR2 SVGAGI, per germline. CDR3 length: 15 residues. Trimming took 5 bases from V and 3 from J; bases not matched to a gene: 8. DNA for the CDR3: TGTGCCAGCAGTATAACCGGGACAGGGAGCTACGAGCAGTACTTC. It specifies CASSITGTGSYEQYF.

This chain connects TRBV5-8 to TRBJ1-5; 7 nucleotides agree with TRBD1. V lost 4 bases to trimming and J lost 0 bases; unmatched junction nucleotides: 10. CDR3 length: 17 residues. Germline loops: CDR1 SGHTS, CDR2 YDEGEE. The CDR3 region has the DNA TGTGCCAGCAGCCTATTGAGGACAGGTTATAGCAATCAGCCCCAGCATTTT. The encoded protein is CASSLLRTGYSNQPQHF.

This chain uses TRBV11-2 with TRBJ2-3; D gene ambiguous. Trimming removed 5 bases from V and 4 bases from J, with 13 bases in between. The CDR3 length is 14 residues. CDR1 is SGHAT, CDR2 FQNNGV, per germline. The CDR3 coding sequence is TGTGCCAGCAGCCGAGACCGGGTCGCAGATACGCAGTATTTT. Its translation: CASSRDRVADTQYF.

J is TRBJ1-3 and V is TRBV30, with D unclear. The CDR3 is 15 amino acids. V dropped 3 bases and J dropped 0 bases, with 12 bases sitting between them. In germline, CDR1 is GTSNPN, CDR2 SVGIG (reference sequence). CDR3 loop: CAWSAGLYSGNTIYF. The CDR3 region has the DNA TGTGCCTGGAGCGCAGGCCTTTACTCTGGAAACACCATATATTTT.

The V call is TRBV18, the J call TRBJ2-1; possible D gene TRBD2, 5 bases. This CDR3 region has 15 residues. V was trimmed by 2 bases and J by 2 bases, leaving 10 bases between them. CDR1 and CDR2 from the germline V gene are KGHSH and LQKENI. CDR3 nucleotides: TGTGCCAGCTCACCAGTGGTAGCGACCTACAATGAGCAGTTCTTC. This sequence encodes CASSPVVATYNEQFF.

J is TRBJ1-1 and V is TRBV28; no clear D. The CDR3 extends over 12 amino acids. Looked up from germline, CDR1 is MDHEN and CDR2 is SYDVKM. Trimming took off 4 bases at V and 3 bases at J, with 6 bases between the two ends. Here the CDR3 reads CASSSGYTEAFF. Here the CDR3 DNA reads TGTGCCAGCAGTTCGGGGTACACTGAAGCTTTCTTT.

The chain carries TRBV18 and TRBJ2-6; TRBD1 agrees at 10 bases. The CDR3 is 16 residues long. The trim removed 6 bases at V and 2 bases at J, leaving 4 bases unmatched. CDR1 and CDR2 from the germline V gene are KGHSH and LQKENI. CDR3 in DNA: TGTGCCAGCTCGTCCGGGACAGGGGCTGGGGCCAACGTCCTGACTTTC. Its translation is CASSSGTGAGANVLTF.

The rearrangement joins TRBV6-4 to TRBJ2-1; perhaps TRBD2 as D (5 bases). Germline lookup yields CDR1 MRHNA and CDR2 SNTAGT. Trimming removed 0 bases from V and 13 bases from J, with 13 bases in between. CDR3 length: 13 amino acids. The CDR3 DNA reads as TGTGCCAGCAGTGACTCCGAAAGGGAGCGTCAGTTCTTC. As protein: CASSDSERERQFF.

This clone came up a few times. Here the CDR3 DNA reads TGTGCCAGCAGTTTAATGGGACTAGTCAGCAATGAGCAGTTCTTC. Translation: CASSLMGLVSNEQFF. The genes are TRBV28 and TRBJ2-1; 8 nucleotides align to TRBD2. The CDR3 spans 15 residues. V was pared by 2 bases and J by 6 bases, with 6 bases of the junction left unmatched. Germline V lookup: CDR1 MDHEN, CDR2 SYDVKM.

The chain couples TRBV5-1 to TRBJ2-5; 10 bases match TRBD1. The CDR3 has 15 amino acids. CDR1 SGHRS and CDR2 YFSETQ come from the germline V gene. J lost 1 base, V lost 3 bases, and 3 bases had no gene match. The CDR3 protein is CASSYGDRGQETQYF. The CDR3 DNA follows: TGCGCCAGCAGCTATGGGGACAGGGGCCAAGAGACCCAGTACTTC. Full variable domain (rest looked up from reference TRBV5-1 and TRBJ2-5): KAGVTQTPRYLIKTRGQQVTLSCSPISGHRSVSWYQQTPGQGLQFLFEYFSETQRNKGNFPGRFSGRQFSNSRSEMNVSTLELGDSALYLCASSYGDRGQETQYFGPGTRLLVL.

The chain couples TRBV16 to TRBJ1-5, with a weak D call TRBD1 (6 bases). The germline CDR1 and CDR2 sequences are KGHSY and FQNENV. The CDR3 length is 14 residues. V lost 3 bases and J lost 3, with 9 bases in between. CDR3 in amino acids: CASSQGALNQPQHF. The CDR3 DNA sequence: TGTGCCAGCAGCCAGGGGGCCCTCAATCAGCCCCAGCATTTT. Using reference TRBV16 and TRBJ1-5 for the parts outside the CDR3, the full variable domain is GEEVAQTPKHLVRGEGQKAKLYCAPIKGHSYVFWYQQVLKNEFKFLISFQNENVFDETGMPKERFSAKCLPNSPCSLEIQATKLEDSAVYFCASSQGALNQPQHFGDGTRLSIL.